These T cell receptor beta chains were read from a single sample in a study of shared clonotypes between healthy human individuals. This table comes from immunoSEQ multiplex PCR, and its TCRdb copy is limited to in-frame clones, with some not included. The table records roughly 490,000 clones, 79% of them present only once. The material sequenced was PBMCs. Receptor source: a middle-aged woman in good health. Some clones in this sample may be carry-over from other donors' samples. CDR3s include the opening cysteine and the closing phenylalanine or tryptophan.

v_call,cdr3_length,cdr3_aa
TRBV18,15,CASSPRQGADGEQYF
TRBV6-5,12,CASRQGGTEAFF
TRBV5-1,15,CASSLAMGSYNEQFF
TRBV19,14,CASSDSGGQETQYF
TRBV5-4,17,CASSPTPSGGSYNEQFF
TRBV7-8,15,CASSPWTGNLRGQYF
TRBV5-4,15,CASSSRGLYSDTQYF
TRBV5-1,14,CASSLDASRDTQYF
TRBV20-1,11,CSARDRAELFF
TRBV5-1,16,CASSLVSGLLSGEQFF
TRBV6-1,12,CASSADSYGYTF
TRBV7-2,18,CASSLVGTGVVGANVLTF
TRBV2,18,CASSGGTSGSQNADTQYF
TRBV2,15,CASSRTGGVSYEQYF
TRBV6-4,14,CASSGQANTGELFF
TRBV4-2,16,CASSHPYGTSLYEQYF
TRBV2,14,CASRLQGISYGYTF
TRBV5-4,15,CASSPSGGLGETQYF
TRBV29-1,14,CSVAGVDLNQPQHF
TRBV2,14,CASKESGDYNEQFF
TRBV29-1,13,CSGLGGVSNEQFF
TRBV21-1,16,CASSKGPPPVYYEQYF
TRBV7-2,14,CASSPRLVNYGYTF
TRBV28,11,CASTNLHEQYF
TRBV7-3,13,CASSLTGTTEAFF
TRBV7-2,15,CASSLVGLAGYEQYF
TRBV6-4,13,CASSDGGNYGYTF
TRBV5-8,17,CASSLDWTSGRYNEQFF
TRBV4-2,17,CASSQVGGATNTGELFF
TRBV11-3,14,CASSSGPITGELFF
TRBV7-9,15,CAVAGLAGAKNIQYF
TRBV4-1,16,CASSQGGGANTGELFF
TRBV28,15,CASSRRIGSSYEQYF
TRBV9,12,CASSVAGGVAFF